This T cell receptor (beta chain) was found in a study of spatial heterogeneity in lung cancer. The CDR3 length is 11 residues. Trimming took 11 bases from V and 4 from J, leaving 11 bases between them. A single record per CDR3 protein comes from TCRdb applying MiXCR to the 5' RACE reads. This sample has roughly 8,000 distinct CDR3 sequences, with approximately 8% found just once. Time point specified: sample taken at primary tumor resection. The authors sequenced whole RNA from tumor, nontumor lung or frozen PBMC without sorting. There were around 72 donors, all of them untreated patients with early-stage non-small cell lung cancer. In its sample, this clonotype ranks as medium-sized.

The clonotype was recovered from a female donor with early-stage non-small cell lung cancer. The sample was PBMCs, taken at surgery. This chain joins TRBV12-3 or TRBV12-4 and TRBJ1-1; possible D gene TRBD1, 5 bases. The CDR3 spells CAAGTPTEAFF. As DNA, the CDR3 is TGTGCCGCGGGGACCCCCACTGAAGCTTTCTTT.